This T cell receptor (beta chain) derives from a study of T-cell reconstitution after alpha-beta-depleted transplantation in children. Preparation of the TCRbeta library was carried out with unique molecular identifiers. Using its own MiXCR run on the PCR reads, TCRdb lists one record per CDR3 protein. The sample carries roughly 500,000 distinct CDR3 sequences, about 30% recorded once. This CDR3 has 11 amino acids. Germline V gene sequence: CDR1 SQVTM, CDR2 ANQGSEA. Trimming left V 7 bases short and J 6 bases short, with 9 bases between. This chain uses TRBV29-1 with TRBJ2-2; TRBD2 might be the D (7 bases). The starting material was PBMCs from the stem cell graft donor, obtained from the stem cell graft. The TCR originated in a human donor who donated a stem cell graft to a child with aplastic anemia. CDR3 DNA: TGCAGCGGGGGGGGGCCCGGGGAGCTGTTTTTT. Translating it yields CSGGGPGELFF.